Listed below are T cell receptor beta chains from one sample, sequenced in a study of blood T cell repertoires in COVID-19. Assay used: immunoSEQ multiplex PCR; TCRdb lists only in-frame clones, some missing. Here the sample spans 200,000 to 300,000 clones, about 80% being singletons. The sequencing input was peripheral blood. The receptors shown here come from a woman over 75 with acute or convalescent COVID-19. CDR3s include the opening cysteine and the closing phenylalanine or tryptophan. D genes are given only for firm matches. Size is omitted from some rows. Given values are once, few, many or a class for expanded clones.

cdr3_nt: TGCAGCGCGCGGGGGGAATATGGCTACACCTTC
cdr3_aa: CSARGEYGYTF
j_call: TRBJ1-2
v_call: TRBV29-1
d_call: -
clone_size: -

cdr3_nt: TGTGCCAGCAGCGCCCCTAGCGGCCAAGAGACCCAGTACTTC
cdr3_aa: CASSAPSGQETQYF
j_call: TRBJ2-5
v_call: TRBV5-4
d_call: TRBD2
clone_size: -

cdr3_nt: TGTGCCAGCAGTGTGGAGGGGGCGCGGGGTGAAAAACTGTTTTTT
cdr3_aa: CASSVEGARGEKLFF
j_call: TRBJ1-4
v_call: TRBV28
d_call: TRBD1
clone_size: -

cdr3_nt: TGTGCCAGCAGCCCGGGACTAGCGGGGGGTCTCCAAGAGACCCAGTACTTC
cdr3_aa: CASSPGLAGGLQETQYF
j_call: TRBJ2-5
v_call: TRBV7-9
d_call: TRBD2
clone_size: -

cdr3_nt: TGTGCCAGCAGTAGAGAAGGGGGCGGTTCCACTGAAGCTTTCTTT
cdr3_aa: CASSREGGGSTEAFF
j_call: TRBJ1-1
v_call: TRBV6-5
d_call: TRBD1
clone_size: few

cdr3_nt: TGTGCCAGCAGTGAAGTGGAGGGAGCTAACTATGGCTACACCTTC
cdr3_aa: CASSEVEGANYGYTF
j_call: TRBJ1-2
v_call: TRBV6-1
d_call: -
clone_size: -

cdr3_nt: TGTGCCAGCTCGTTTACAGGGGGCCAAGAGACCCAGTACTTC
cdr3_aa: CASSFTGGQETQYF
j_call: TRBJ2-5
v_call: TRBV18
d_call: TRBD1
clone_size: -

cdr3_nt: TGTGCCAGCAGTACCCCAGGACAGGGTGGCTCTGAAGCTTTCTTT
cdr3_aa: CASSTPGQGGSEAFF
j_call: TRBJ1-1
v_call: TRBV6-2/TRBV6-3
d_call: TRBD1
clone_size: -

cdr3_nt: TGCGCCAGCAGCCAGTGGGGGGAACTAGCGCAAGAGACCCAGTACTTC
cdr3_aa: CASSQWGELAQETQYF
j_call: TRBJ2-5
v_call: TRBV4-1
d_call: TRBD2
clone_size: -

cdr3_nt: TGTGCCAGCAGCTTGACTAGCGGGGGAAGCACAGATACGCAGTATTTT
cdr3_aa: CASSLTSGGSTDTQYF
j_call: TRBJ2-3
v_call: TRBV5-6
d_call: TRBD2
clone_size: -

cdr3_nt: TGTGCCAGCGAGGGTGGAATTAACACCGGGGAGCTGTTTTTT
cdr3_aa: CASEGGINTGELFF
j_call: TRBJ2-2
v_call: TRBV6-4
d_call: -
clone_size: -

cdr3_nt: TGTGCTAGCAGCCGGGGACAGGGGGCGGCCTACGAGCAGTACTTC
cdr3_aa: CASSRGQGAAYEQYF
j_call: TRBJ2-7
v_call: TRBV7-7
d_call: TRBD1
clone_size: -

cdr3_nt: TGCGCCAGCAGCCACCCCCCCGGGGGGCAGGTCACCGGGGAGCTGTTTTTT
cdr3_aa: CASSHPPGGQVTGELFF
j_call: TRBJ2-2
v_call: TRBV4-1
d_call: -
clone_size: -